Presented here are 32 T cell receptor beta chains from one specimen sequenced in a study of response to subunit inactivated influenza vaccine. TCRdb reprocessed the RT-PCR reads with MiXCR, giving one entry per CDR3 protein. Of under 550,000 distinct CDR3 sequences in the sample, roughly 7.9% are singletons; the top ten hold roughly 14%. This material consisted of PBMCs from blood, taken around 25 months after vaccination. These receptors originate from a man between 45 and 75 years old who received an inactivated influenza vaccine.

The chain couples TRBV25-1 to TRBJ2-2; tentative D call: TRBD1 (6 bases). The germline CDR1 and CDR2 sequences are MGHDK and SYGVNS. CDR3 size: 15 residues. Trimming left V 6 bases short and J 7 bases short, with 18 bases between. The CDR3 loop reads CASSVRGLDGGELFF. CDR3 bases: TGTGCCAGCAGCGTCAGGGGTCTAGACGGCGGGGAGCTGTTTTTT.

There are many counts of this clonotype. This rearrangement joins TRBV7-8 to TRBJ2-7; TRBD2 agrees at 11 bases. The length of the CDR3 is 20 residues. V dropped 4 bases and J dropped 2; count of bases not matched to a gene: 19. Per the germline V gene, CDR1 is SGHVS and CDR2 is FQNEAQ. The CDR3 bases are TGTGCCAGCAGCTATCCGACAGGGGCTCTAGCGGGAGGTAGGGCCTACGAGCAGTACTTC. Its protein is CASSYPTGALAGGRAYEQYF.

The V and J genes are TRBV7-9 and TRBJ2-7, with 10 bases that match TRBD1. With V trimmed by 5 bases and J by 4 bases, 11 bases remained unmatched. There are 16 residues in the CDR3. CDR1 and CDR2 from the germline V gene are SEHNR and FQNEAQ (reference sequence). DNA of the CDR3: TGTGCCAGCAGCCTTTATCCGGGACAGGGGAAATACGAGCAGTACTTC. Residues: CASSLYPGQGKYEQYF.

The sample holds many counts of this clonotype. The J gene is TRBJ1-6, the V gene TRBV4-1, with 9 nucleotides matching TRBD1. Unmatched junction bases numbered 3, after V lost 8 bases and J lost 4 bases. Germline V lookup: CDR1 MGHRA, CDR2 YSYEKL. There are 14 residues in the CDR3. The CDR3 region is CASSDRGYNSPLHF. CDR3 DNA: TGCGCCAGCTCGGACAGGGGATATAATTCACCCCTCCACTTT.

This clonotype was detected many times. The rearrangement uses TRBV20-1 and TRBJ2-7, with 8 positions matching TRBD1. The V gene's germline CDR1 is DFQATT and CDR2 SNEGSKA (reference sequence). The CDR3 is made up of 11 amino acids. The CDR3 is CSATGGYEQYF. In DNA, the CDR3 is TGCAGCGCCACAGGGGGATACGAGCAGTACTTC.

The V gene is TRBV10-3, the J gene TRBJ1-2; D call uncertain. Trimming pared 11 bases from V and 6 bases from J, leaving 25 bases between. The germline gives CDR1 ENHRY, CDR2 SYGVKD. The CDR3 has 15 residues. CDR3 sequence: CAAEAAVAGINGYTF. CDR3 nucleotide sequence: TGTGCCGCAGAAGCAGCAGTCGCGGGGATTAATGGCTACACCTTC.

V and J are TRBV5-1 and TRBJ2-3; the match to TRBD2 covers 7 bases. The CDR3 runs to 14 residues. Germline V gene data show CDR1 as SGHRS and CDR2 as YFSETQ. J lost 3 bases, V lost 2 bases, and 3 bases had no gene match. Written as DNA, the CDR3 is TGCGCCAGCAGCTTAGCACTAGCGACAGATACGCAGTATTTT. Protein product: CASSLALATDTQYF. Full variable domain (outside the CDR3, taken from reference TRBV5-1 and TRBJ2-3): KAGVTQTPRYLIKTRGQQVTLSCSPISGHRSVSWYQQTPGQGLQFLFEYFSETQRNKGNFPGRFSGRQFSNSRSEMNVSTLELGDSALYLCASSLALATDTQYFGPGTRLTVL.

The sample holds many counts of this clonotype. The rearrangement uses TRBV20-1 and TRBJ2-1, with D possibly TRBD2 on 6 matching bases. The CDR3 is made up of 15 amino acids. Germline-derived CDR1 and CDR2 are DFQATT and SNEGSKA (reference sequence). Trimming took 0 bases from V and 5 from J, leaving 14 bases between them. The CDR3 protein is CSARDFREIDNEQFF. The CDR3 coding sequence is TGCAGTGCTAGAGATTTCCGGGAGATCGACAATGAGCAGTTCTTC.

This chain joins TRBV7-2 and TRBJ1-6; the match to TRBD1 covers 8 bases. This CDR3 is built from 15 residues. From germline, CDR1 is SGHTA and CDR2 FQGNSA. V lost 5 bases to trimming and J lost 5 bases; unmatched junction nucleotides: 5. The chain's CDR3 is CASSKTGADNSPLHF. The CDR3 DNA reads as TGTGCCAGCAGCAAGACAGGGGCGGATAATTCACCCCTCCACTTT.

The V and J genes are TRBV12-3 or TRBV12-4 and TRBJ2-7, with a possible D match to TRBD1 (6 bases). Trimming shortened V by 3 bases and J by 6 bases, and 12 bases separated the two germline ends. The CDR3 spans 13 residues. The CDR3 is CASSLGTGPEQYF. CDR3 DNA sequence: TGTGCCAGCAGTTTGGGAACAGGGCCCGAGCAGTACTTC.

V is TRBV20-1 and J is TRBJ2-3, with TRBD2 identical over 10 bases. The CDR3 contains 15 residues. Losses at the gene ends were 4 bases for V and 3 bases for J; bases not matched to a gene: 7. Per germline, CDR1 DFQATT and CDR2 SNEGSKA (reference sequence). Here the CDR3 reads CSATPWTSGTDTQYF. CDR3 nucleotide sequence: TGCAGTGCTACACCTTGGACTAGCGGAACAGATACGCAGTATTTT.

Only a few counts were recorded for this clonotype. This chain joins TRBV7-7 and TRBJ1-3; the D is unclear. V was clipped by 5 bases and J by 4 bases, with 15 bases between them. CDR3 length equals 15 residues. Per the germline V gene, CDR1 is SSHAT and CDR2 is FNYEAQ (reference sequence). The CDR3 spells CASSLSPSGGNTIYF. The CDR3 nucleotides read TGTGCCAGCAGCCTTAGTCCTAGTGGAGGAAACACCATATATTTT.

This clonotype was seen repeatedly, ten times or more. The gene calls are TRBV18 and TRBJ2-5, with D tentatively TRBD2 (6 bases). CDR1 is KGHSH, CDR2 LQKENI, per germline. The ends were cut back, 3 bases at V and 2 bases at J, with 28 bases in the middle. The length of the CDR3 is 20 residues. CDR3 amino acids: CASSPLIVGGGSGRQETQYF. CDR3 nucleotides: TGTGCCAGCTCACCGCTCATCGTGGGGGGAGGAAGCGGGCGTCAAGAGACCCAGTACTTC.

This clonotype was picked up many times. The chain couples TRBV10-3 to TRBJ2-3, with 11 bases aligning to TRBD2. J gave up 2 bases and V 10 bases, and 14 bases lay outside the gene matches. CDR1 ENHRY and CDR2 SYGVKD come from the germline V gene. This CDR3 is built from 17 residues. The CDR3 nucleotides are TGTGCCACTGGGGGACTAGCGGCACACTCCCTCACAGATACGCAGTATTTT. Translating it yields CATGGLAAHSLTDTQYF.

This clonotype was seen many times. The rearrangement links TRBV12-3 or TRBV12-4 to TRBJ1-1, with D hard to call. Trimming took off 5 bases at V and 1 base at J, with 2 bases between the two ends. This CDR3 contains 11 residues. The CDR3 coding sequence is TGTGCCAGCAGTGAGAACACTGAAGCTTTCTTT. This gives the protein CASSENTEAFF.

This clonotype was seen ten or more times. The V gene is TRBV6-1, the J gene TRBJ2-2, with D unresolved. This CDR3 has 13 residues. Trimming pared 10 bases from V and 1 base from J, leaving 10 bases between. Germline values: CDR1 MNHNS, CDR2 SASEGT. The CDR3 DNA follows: TGTGCCATCCGGGCGGAGAACACCGGGGAGCTGTTTTTT. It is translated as CAIRAENTGELFF.

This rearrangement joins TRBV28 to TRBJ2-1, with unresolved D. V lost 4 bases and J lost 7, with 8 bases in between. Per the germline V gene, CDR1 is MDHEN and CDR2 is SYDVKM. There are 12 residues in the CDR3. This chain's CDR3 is CASSWFGNEQFF. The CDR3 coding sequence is TGTGCCAGCAGTTGGTTTGGGAATGAGCAGTTCTTC.

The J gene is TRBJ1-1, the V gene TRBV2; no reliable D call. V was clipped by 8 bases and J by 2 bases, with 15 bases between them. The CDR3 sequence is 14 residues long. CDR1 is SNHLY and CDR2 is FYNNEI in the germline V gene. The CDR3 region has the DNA TGTGCCAGCCGCGGCAGAGACTATAACACTGAAGCTTTCTTT. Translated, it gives CASRGRDYNTEAFF. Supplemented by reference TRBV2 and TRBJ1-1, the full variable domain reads EPEVTQTPSHQVTQMGQEVILRCVPISNHLYFYWYRQILGQKVEFLVSFYNNEISEKSEIFDDQFSVERPDGSNFTLKIRSTKLEDSAMYFCASRGRDYNTEAFFGQGTRLTVV.

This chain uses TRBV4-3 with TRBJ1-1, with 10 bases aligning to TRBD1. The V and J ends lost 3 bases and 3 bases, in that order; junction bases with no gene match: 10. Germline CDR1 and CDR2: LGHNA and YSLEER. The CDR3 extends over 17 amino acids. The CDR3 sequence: CASSHYSAGTGDTEAFF. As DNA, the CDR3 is TGCGCCAGCAGCCATTACTCCGCCGGGACAGGGGACACTGAAGCTTTCTTT.

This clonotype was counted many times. The DNA for the CDR3 is TGTGCCAGCAGCTTTGGTATTACCTACAATGAGCAGTTCTTC. Amino acids: CASSFGITYNEQFF. This chain uses TRBV7-9 with TRBJ2-1; D is uncertain. Trimming shortened V by 3 bases and J by 2 bases, and 8 bases separated the two germline ends. CDR3 size: 14 residues. In germline, CDR1 is SEHNR, CDR2 FQNEAQ (reference sequence).

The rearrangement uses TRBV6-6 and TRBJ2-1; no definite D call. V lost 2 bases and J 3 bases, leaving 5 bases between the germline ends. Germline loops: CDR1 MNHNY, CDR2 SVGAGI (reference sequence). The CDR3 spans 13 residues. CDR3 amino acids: CASSYTDYNEQFF. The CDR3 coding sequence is TGTGCCAGCAGTTACACGGACTACAATGAGCAGTTCTTC.

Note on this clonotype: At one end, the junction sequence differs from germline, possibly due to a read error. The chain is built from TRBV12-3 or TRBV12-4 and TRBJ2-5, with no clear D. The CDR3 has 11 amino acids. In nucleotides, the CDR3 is TGTGCCAGCGGTTTAAAGGAGACCCAGTACTTC. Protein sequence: CASGLKETQYF.

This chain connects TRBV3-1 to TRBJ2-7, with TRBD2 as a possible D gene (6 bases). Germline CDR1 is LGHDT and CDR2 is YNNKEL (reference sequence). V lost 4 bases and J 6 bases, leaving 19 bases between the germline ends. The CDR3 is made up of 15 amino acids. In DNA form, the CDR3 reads TGTGCCAGCAGCCGGGTGTCCGGGGGTAAACGCGAGCAGTACTTC. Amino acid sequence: CASSRVSGGKREQYF.

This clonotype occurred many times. CDR3 coding DNA: TGTGCCAGCAGTTTAAGTCGACTAGCCAAAAACATTCAGTACTTC. Residues: CASSLSRLAKNIQYF. The chain combines TRBV12-3 or TRBV12-4 with TRBJ2-4; D is unclear. The CDR3 has 15 residues. V was pared by 2 bases and J by 0 bases, with 8 bases between.

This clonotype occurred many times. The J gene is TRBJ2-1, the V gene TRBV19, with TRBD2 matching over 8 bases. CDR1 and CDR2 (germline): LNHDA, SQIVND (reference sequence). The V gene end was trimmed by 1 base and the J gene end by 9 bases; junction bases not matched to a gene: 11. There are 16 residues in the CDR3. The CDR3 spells CASSIGSGLGLVEQFF. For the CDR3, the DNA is TGTGCCAGTAGTATAGGGTCGGGACTAGGATTGGTTGAGCAGTTCTTC.

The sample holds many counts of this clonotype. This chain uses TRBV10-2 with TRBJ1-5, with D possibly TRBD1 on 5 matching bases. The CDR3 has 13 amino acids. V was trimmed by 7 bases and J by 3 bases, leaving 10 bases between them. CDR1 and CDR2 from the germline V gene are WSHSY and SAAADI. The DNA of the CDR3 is TGCGCCAGCACGGACATCCCCAATCAGCCCCAGCATTTT. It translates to CASTDIPNQPQHF.

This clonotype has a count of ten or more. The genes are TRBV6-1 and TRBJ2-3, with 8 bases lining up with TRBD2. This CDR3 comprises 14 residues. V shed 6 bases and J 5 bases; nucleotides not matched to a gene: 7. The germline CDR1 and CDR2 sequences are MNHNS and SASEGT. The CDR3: CASSPGGAIDTQYF. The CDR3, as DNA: TGTGCCAGCAGCCCCGGGGGGGCCATAGATACGCAGTATTTT.

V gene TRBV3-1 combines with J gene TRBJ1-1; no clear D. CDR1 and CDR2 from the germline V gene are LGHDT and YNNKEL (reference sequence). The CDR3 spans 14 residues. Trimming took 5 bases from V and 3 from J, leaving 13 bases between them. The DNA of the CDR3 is TGTGCCAGCAGCAAAGTTCAGGAATACACTGAAGCTTTCTTT. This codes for CASSKVQEYTEAFF.

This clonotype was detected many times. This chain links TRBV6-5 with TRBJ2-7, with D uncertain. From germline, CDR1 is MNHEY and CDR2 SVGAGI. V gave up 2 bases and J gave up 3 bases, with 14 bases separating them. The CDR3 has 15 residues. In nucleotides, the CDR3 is TGTGCCAGCAGTTACGGTCGGTCGTTAGGCTACGAGCAGTACTTC. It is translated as CASSYGRSLGYEQYF.

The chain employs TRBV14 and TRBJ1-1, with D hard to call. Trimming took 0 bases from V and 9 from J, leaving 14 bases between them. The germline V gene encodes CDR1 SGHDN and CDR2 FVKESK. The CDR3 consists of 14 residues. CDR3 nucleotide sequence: TGTGCCAGCAGCCAAGATAGGACTCGGGTCAAAGCTTTCTTT. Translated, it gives CASSQDRTRVKAFF.

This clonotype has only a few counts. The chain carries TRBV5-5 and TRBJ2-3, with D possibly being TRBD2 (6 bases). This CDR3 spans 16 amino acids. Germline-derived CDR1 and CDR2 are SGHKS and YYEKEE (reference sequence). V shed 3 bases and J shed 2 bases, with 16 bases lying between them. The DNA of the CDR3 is TGTGCCAGCAGCTCCTCCCTCGGGAGCACCACAGATACGCAGTATTTT. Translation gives CASSSSLGSTTDTQYF.

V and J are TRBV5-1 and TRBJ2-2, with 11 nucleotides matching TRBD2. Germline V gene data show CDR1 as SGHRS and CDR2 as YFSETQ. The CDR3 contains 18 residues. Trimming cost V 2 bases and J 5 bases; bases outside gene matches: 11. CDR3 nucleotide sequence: TGCGCCAGCAGCTTTCAACCCCTAGCGGGAGGAGGAACCGGGGAGCTGTTTTTT. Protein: CASSFQPLAGGGTGELFF.